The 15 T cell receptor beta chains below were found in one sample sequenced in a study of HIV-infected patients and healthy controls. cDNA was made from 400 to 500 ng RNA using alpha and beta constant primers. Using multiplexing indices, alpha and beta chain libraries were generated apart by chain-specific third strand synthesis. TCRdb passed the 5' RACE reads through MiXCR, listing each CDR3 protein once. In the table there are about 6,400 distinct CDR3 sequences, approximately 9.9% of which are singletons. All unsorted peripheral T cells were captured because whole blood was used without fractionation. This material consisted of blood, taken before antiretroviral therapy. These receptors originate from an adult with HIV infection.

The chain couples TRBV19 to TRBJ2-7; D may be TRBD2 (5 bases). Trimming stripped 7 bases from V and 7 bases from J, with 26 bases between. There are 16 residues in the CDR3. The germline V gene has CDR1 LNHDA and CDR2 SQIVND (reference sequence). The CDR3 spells CASKANPASDGREQYF. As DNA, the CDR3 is TGTGCCAGTAAAGCTAACCCGGCCAGCGATGGGAGAGAGCAGTACTTC.

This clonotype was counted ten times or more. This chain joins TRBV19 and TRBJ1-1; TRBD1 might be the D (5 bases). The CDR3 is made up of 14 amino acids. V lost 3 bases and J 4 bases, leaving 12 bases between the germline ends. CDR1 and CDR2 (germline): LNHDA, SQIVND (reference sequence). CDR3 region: CASSIGTEGTEAFF. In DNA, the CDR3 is TGTGCCAGTAGTATTGGGACCGAAGGCACTGAAGCTTTCTTT.

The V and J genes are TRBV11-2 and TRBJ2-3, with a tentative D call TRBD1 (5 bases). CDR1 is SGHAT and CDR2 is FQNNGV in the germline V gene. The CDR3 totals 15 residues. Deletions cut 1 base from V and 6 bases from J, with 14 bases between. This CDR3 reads CASSLGLRAQDTQYF. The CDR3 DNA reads TGTGCCAGCAGCTTAGGTCTCAGGGCCCAGGATACGCAGTATTTT.

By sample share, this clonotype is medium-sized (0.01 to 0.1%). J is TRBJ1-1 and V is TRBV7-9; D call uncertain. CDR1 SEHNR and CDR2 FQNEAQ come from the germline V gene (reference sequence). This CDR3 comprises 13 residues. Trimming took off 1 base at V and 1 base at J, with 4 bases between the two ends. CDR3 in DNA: TGTGCCAGCAGCTTAGGACAGAACACTGAAGCTTTCTTT. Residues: CASSLGQNTEAFF.

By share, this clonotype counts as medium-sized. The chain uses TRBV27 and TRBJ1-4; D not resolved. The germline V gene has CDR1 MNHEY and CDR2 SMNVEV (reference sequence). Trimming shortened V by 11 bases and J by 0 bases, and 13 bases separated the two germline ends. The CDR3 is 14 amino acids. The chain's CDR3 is CACPYSATNEKLFF. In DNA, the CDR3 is TGTGCCTGCCCGTACAGCGCAACTAATGAAAAACTGTTTTTT.

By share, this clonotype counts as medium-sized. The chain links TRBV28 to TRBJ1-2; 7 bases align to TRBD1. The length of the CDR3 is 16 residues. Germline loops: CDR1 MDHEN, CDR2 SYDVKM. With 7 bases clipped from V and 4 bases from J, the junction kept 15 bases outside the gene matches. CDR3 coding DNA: TGTGCCAGCAACACCGGGGAGGGGGCGCCAACCTATGGCTACACCTTC. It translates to CASNTGEGAPTYGYTF.

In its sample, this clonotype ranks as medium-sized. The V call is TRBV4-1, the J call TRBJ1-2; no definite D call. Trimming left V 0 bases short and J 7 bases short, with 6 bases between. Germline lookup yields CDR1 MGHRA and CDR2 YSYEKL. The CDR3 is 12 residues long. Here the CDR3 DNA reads TGCGCCAGCAGCCAAGACATAGTTGGCTACACCTTC. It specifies CASSQDIVGYTF.

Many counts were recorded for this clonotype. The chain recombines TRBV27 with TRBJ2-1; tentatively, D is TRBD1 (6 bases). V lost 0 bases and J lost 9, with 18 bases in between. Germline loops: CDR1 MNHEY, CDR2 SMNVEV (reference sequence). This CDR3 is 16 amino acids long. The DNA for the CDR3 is TGTGCCAGCAGTTTATCGGGGGTAGGGGGTCGTGGTGAGCAGTTCTTC. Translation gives CASSLSGVGGRGEQFF.

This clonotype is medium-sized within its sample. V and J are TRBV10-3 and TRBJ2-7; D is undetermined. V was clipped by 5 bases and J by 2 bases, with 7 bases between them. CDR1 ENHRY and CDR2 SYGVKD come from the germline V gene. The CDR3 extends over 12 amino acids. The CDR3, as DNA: TGTGCCATCAGTCCTTCGGCCTACGAGCAGTACTTC. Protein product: CAISPSAYEQYF.

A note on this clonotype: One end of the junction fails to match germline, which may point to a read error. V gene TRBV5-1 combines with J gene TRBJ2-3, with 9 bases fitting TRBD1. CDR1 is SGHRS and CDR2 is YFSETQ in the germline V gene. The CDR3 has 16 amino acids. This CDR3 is CASILQGQGFGDKQYF. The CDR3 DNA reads TGCGCCAGCATCCTACAGGGACAGGGCTTTGGAGATAAGCAGTATTTT.

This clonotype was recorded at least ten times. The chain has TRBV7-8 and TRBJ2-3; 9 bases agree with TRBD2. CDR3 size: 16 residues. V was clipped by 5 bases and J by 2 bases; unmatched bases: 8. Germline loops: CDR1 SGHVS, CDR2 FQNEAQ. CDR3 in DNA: TGTGCCAGCAGCGAGCGACTAGCGGACTCCACAGATACGCAGTATTTT. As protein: CASSERLADSTDTQYF.

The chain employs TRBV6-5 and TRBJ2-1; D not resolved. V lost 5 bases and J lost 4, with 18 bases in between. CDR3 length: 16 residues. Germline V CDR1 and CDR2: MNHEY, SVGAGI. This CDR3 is CASSPTETLRYNEQFF. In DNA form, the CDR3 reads TGTGCCAGCAGTCCTACCGAGACACTCCGATACAATGAGCAGTTCTTC.

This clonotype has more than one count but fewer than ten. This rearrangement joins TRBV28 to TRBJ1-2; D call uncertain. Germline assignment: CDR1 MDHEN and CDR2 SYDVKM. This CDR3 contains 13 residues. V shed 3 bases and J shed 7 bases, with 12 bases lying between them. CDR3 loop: CASSFLQEGGYTF. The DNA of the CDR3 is TGTGCCAGCAGTTTCCTCCAGGAGGGTGGCTACACCTTC.

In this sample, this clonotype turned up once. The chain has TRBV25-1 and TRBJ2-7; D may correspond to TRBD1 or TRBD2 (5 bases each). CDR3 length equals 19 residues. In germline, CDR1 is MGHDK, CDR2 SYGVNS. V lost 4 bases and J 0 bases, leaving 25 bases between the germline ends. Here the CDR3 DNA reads TGTGCCAGCAGTGGACCGGGACGGCTACTGACCGGAAGCTCCTACGAGCAGTACTTC. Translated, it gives CASSGPGRLLTGSSYEQYF.

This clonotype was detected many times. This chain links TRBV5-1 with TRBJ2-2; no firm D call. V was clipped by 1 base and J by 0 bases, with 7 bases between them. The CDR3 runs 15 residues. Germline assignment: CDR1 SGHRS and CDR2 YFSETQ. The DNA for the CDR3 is TGCGCCAGCAGCTTGACAGTTTCGAACACCGGGGAGCTGTTTTTT. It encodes CASSLTVSNTGELFF.